This T cell receptor (beta chain) was recorded in a study of control samples from healthy donors and cancer patients. Trimming pared 5 bases from V and 1 base from J, leaving 11 bases between. Germline V gene lookup returns CDR1 PRHDT and CDR2 FYEKMQ (reference sequence). The CDR3 covers 14 residues. The sample holds one count of this clone. Method: immunoSEQ multiplex PCR; TCRdb's copy keeps in-frame clones and lacks some. The data hold more than 85,000 clones, with around 92% observed a single time. The receptor's source is a woman aged 18 to 35 in good health. The chain has TRBV13 and TRBJ1-1; D perhaps matches TRBD1 (5 bases). The specimen sequenced was blood. The CDR3 protein is CASSPVDRNTEAFF. The CDR3 coding sequence is TGTGCCAGCAGCCCCGTAGACAGGAACACTGAAGCTTTCTTT.